This T cell receptor beta chain was obtained from a study of blood T cell repertoires in COVID-19 (dated by TCRdb to the early 2020s). Concerning the study at large: Collaborator samples came from the United States, Italy and Spain and covered acute and convalescent phases of COVID-19. The repertoires were made available in a free public database intended to serve as a resource for research on the immune response to SARS-CoV-2. The dataset comprised deeply sampled blood TCRbeta repertoires from subjects exposed to, actively infected with, or recovered from COVID-19. A de-identified subject ID, COVID-19 status, age in years and sex were almost always included in the sample metadata. Samples were obtained from the ongoing ImmuneRACE study (first 160 participants) and from over 1,000 subjects provided by 6 global collaborators. The material from the prospective study consisted of cDNA or gDNA derived from T cells, B-cell-depleted T cells, or PBMCs. Where available, HLA class I and class II types were obtained from metadata supplied by the sample provider rather than from assay-based typing. Points the paper makes about the study in general: The quantity of clinical and demographic metadata differed by source and by participant and was supplied without curation.

The immunoSEQ Assay, a bias-controlled multiplex PCR, was used to amplify TCRbeta CDR3 regions from genomic DNA. In the paper's pipeline: Within the assay, amplification of reference gene primers was used to estimate how many nucleated cells each sample contained. Sequence reads were collapsed and filtered to measure the absolute abundance of every unique TCRbeta CDR3 rearrangement. For each sample, productive Simpson clonality was calculated by taking the square root of Simpson's diversity index across productive rearrangements. TCRdb obtained this table from immuneACCESS and retained in-frame rearrangements with V and J assigned. These tables miss some clones; where compared with another copy, unresolved V genes account for less than half of the shortfall, and the remainder is unexplained. The DNA was the basis for D and trimming; V, J and clone size are from that table. A total of 130,000 or so clones appear in this sample, roughly four fifths of them only once. Under 14% of the sample goes to the ten largest clones.

Taken from the germline V gene (reference sequence), the CDR1 and CDR2 loops are SEHNR and FQNEAQ. Trimming costs V 0 bases and J 2 bases, and their ends lie 11 bases apart. CDR3 length: 15 amino acids, cysteine to phenylalanine. The CDR3 DNA has 45 bases and is translated from base 1. Each collaborating institution followed its own protocols to collect whole blood in K2EDTA tubes. For TCRbeta analysis, collaborator samples were shipped as frozen whole blood, as isolated PBMCs, or as DNA extracted from either sample type. Comment on this clone: Its antigen remains unidentified. No base quality information exists; no much larger clone differs at one position.

What was sequenced was peripheral blood. The origin of this receptor is a human donor in a cohort sampled during active COVID-19. This sequence uses TRBV7-9 and TRBJ2-7; perhaps TRBD2 is the D gene, with 5 bases matching. The encoded CDR3 is CASSLAQGLTYEQYF. The DNA sequence reads TGTGCCAGCAGCTTAGCGCAAGGACTTACCTACGAGCAGTACTTC.